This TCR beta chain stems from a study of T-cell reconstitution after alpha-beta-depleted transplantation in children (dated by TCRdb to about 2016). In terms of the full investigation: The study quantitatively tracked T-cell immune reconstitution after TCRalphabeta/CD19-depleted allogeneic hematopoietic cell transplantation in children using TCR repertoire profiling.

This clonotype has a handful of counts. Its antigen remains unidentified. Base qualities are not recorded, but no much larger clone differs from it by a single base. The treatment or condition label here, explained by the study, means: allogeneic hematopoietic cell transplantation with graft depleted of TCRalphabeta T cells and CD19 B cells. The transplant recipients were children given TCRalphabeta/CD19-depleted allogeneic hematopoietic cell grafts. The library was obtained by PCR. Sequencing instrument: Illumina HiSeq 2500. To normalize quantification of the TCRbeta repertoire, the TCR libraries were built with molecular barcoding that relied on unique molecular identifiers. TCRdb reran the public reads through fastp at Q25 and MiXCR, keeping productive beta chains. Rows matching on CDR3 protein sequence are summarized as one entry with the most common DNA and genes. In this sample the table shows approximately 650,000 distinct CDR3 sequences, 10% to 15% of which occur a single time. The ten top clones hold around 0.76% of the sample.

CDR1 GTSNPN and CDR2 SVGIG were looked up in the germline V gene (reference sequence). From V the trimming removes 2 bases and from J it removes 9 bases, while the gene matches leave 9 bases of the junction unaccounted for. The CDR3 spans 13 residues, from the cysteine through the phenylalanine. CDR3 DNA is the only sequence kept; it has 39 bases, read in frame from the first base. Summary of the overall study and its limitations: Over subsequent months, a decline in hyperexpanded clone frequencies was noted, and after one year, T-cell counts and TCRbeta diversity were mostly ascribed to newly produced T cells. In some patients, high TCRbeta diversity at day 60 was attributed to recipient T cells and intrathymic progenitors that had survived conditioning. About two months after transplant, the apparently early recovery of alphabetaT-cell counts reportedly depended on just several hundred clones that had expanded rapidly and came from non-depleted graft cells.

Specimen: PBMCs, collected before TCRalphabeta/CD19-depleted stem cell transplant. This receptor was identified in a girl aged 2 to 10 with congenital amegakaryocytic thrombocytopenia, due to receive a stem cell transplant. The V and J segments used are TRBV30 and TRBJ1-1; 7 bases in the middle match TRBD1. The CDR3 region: CAWSLTTGSKAFF. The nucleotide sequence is TGTGCCTGGAGTTTAACGACAGGGTCTAAAGCTTTCTTT. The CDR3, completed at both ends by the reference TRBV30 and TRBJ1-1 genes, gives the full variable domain SQTIHQWPATLVQPVGSPLSLECTVEGTSNPNLYWYRQAAGRGLQLLFYSVGIGQISSEVPQNLSASRPQDRQFILSSKKLLLSDSGFYLCAWSLTTGSKAFFGQGTRLTVV.